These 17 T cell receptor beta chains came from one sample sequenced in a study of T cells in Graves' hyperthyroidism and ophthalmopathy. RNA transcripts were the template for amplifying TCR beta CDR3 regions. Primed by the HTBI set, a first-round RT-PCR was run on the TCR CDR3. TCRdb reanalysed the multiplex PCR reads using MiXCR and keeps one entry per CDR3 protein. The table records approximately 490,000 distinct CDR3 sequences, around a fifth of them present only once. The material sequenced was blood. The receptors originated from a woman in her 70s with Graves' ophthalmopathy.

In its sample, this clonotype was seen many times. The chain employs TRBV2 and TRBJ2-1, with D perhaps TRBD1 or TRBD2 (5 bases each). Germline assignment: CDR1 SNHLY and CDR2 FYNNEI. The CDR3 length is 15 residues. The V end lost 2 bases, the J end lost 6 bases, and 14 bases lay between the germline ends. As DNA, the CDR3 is TGTGCCAGCAGTGAATACGGGACGTACTCCAATGAGCAGTTCTTC. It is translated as CASSEYGTYSNEQFF.

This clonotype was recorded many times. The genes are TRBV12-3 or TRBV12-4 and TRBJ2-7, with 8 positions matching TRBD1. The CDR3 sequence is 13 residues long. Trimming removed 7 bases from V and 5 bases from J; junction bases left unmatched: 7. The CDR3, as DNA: TGTGCCAGCACGAAGGGGACAGGAGACGAGCAGTACTTC. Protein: CASTKGTGDEQYF.

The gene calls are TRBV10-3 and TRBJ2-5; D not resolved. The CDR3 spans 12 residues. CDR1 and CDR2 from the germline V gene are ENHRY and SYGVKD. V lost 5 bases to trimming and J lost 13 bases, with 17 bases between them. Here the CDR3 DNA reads TGTGCCATCAGTTCTGGGAAGGGATCGGCGTACTTC. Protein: CAISSGKGSAYF.

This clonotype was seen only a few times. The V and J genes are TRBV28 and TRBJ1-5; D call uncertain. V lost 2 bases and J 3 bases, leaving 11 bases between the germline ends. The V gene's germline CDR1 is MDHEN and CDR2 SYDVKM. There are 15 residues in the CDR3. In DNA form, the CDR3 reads TGTGCCAGCAGTTTAATTGGGAACCTCAATCAGCCCCAGCATTTT. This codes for CASSLIGNLNQPQHF.

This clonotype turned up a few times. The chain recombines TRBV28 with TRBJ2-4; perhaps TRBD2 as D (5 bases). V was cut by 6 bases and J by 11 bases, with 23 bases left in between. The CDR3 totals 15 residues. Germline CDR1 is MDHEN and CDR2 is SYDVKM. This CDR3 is CASSPRGGIGRVQYF. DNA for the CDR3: TGTGCCAGCAGCCCTCGGGGTGGGATCGGTAGAGTTCAGTACTTC. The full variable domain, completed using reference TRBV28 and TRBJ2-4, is DVKVTQSSRYLVKRTGEKVFLECVQDMDHENMFWYRQDPGLGLRLIYFSYDVKMKEKGDIPEGYSVSREKKERFSLILESASTNQTSMYLCASSPRGGIGRVQYFGAGTRLSVL.

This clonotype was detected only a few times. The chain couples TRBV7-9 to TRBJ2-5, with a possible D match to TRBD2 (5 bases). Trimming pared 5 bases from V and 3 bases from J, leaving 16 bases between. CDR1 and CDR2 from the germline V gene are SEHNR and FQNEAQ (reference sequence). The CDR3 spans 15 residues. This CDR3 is CASSRLILSEETQYF. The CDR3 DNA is TGTGCCAGCAGCCGACTAATCCTTTCGGAAGAGACCCAGTACTTC. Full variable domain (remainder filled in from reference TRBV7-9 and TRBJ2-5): DTGVSQNPRHKITKRGQNVTFRCDPISEHNRLYWYRQTLGQGPEFLTYFQNEAQLEKSRLLSDRFSAERPKGSFSTLEIQRTEQGDSAMYLCASSRLILSEETQYFGPGTRLLVL.

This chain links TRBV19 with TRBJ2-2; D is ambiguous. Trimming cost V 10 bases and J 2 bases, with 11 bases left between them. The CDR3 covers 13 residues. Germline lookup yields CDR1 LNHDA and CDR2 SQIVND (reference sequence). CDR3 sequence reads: CAIRVRNTGELFF. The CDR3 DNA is TGTGCCATTCGGGTCCGTAACACCGGGGAGCTGTTTTTT.

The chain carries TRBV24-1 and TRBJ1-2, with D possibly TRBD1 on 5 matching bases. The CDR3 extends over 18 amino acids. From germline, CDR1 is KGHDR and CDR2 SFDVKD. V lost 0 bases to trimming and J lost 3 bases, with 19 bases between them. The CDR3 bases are TGTGCCACCAGTGATTTGCATCGTTCGGGGCAAAACCACTATGGCTACACCTTC. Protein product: CATSDLHRSGQNHYGYTF.

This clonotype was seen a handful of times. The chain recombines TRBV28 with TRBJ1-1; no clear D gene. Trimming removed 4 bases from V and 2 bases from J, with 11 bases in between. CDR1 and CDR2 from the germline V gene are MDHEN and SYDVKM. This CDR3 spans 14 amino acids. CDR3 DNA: TGTGCCAGCAGTTGGTCCGAGGGCAACACTGAAGCTTTCTTT. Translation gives CASSWSEGNTEAFF.

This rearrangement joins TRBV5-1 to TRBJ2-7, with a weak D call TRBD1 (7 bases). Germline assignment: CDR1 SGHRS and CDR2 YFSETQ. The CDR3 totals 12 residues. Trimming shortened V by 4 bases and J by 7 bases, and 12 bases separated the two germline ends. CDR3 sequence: CASSIQGREQYF. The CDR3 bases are TGCGCCAGCAGCATACAGGGGAGGGAGCAGTACTTC.

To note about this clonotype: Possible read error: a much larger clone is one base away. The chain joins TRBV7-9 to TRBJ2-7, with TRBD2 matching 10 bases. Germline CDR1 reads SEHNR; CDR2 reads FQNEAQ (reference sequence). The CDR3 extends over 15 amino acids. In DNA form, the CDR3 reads TGTGCCAGCAGCTTAGGACTAGCGGGTCCCTACAAGCAGTACTTC. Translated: CASSLGLAGPYKQYF.

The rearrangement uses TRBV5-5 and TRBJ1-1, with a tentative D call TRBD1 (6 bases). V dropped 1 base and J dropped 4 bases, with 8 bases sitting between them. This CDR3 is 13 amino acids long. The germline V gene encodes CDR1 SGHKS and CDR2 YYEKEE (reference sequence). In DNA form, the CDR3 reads TGTGCCAGCAGCTTGCAGGGGTTCACTGAAGCTTTCTTT. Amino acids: CASSLQGFTEAFF.

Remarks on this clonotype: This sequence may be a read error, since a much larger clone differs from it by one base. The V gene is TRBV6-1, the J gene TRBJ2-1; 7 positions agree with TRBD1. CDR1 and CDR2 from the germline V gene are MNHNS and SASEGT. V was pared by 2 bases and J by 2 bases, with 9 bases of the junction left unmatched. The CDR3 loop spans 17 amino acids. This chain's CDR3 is CASSERQGDSAYNEQFF. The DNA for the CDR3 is TGTGCCAGCAGTGAACGACAGGGCGATTCGGCCTACAATGAGCAGTTCTTC.

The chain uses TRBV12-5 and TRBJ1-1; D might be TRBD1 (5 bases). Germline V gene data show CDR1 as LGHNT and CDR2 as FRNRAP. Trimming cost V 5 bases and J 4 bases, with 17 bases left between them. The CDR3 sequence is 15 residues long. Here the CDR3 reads CASGPQGTAGTEAFF. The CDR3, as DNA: TGTGCTAGTGGTCCCCAGGGCACAGCGGGCACTGAAGCTTTCTTT.

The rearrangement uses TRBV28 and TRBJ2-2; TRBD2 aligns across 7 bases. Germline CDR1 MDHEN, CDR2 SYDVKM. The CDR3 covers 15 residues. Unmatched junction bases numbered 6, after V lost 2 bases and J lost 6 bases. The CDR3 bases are TGTGCCAGCAGTTTACCTGGGACTACGGCCGGGGAGCTGTTTTTT. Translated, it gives CASSLPGTTAGELFF.

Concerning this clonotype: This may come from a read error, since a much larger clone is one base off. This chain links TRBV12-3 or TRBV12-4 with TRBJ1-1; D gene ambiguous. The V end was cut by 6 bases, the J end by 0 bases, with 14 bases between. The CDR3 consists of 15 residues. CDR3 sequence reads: CASRPTRRMNTEAFF. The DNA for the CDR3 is TGTGCCAGCAGACCGACAAGGCGTATGAACACTGAAGCTTTCTTT.

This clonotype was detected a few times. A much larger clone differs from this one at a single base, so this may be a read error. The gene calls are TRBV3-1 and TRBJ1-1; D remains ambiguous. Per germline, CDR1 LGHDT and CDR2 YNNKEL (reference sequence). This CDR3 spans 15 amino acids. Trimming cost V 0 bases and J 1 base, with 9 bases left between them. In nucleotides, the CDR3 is TGTGCCAGCAGCCAAGAGGGCAAGGGGAACACTGAAGCTTTCTTT. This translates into CASSQEGKGNTEAFF.